Listed here are 22 T cell receptor beta chains from one sample, sequenced in a study of shared clonotypes between healthy human individuals (TCRdb year 2020). Library method: the immunoSEQ multiplex PCR assay. TCRdb provides this immuneACCESS table in a form limited to in-frame rearrangements. Some clones are lacking; in checked studies, under half of them reflect an unresolved V gene, and why the rest are absent is not known. This sample is represented by about 380,000 clones; around 96% of them were singletons. Around 0.3% of the sample comes from the top ten. Sequencing was performed on memory CD8+ T cells sorted from blood. The sample's cell subset or site label, in plain terms: CD45RO+ cells pooled with CCR7-negative TemRA cells. The receptors come from a man aged 30 to 39 in good health.

The chain joins TRBV2 to TRBJ2-3; D call uncertain. Germline CDR1 is SNHLY and CDR2 is FYNNEI. This CDR3 comprises 13 residues. V shed 6 bases and J shed 2 bases, with 9 bases lying between them. The CDR3 is CASREWTTDTQYF. CDR3 in DNA: TGTGCCAGCAGGGAGTGGACCACAGATACGCAGTATTTT.

This clone has just one count. V and J are TRBV10-1 and TRBJ1-2; 9 bases match TRBD1. The germline V gene encodes CDR1 WNHNN and CDR2 SYGVQD (reference sequence). The CDR3 sequence is 18 residues long. Germline trimming cut 0 bases from V and 2 bases from J; bases unmatched to any gene: 10. The CDR3 DNA reads TGCGCCAGCAGTGAGTCGAGGGGGACAGGGAAGTTGAACTATGGCTACACCTTC. Translated: CASSESRGTGKLNYGYTF.

V usage is TRBV5-1 and J usage is TRBJ1-5; 9 positions agree with TRBD1. V gave up 8 bases and J gave up 4 bases; unmatched junction bases: 7. Germline V gene data show CDR1 as SGHRS and CDR2 as YFSETQ. The length of the CDR3 is 14 residues. CDR3 region: CARKQGALNQPQHF. The CDR3 nucleotides read TGCGCCAGGAAACAGGGGGCTCTAAATCAGCCCCAGCATTTT.

The chain couples TRBV18 to TRBJ2-1; D unclear. The CDR3 totals 13 residues. Trimming cost V 0 bases and J 4 bases, with 4 bases left between them. CDR1 and CDR2 (germline): KGHSH, LQKENI. CDR3 nucleotides: TGTGCCAGCTCACCACCCTTTTACAATGAGCAGTTCTTC. Translated: CASSPPFYNEQFF.

This chain joins TRBV6-1 and TRBJ2-6; possibly TRBD2 for D (6 bases). CDR1 MNHNS and CDR2 SASEGT come from the germline V gene. With 2 bases removed from V and 1 base from J, the gap between germline ends came to 9 bases. The CDR3 covers 16 residues. This CDR3 is CASSELRGSGANVLTF. The CDR3 nucleotides read TGTGCCAGCAGTGAATTGCGGGGTTCTGGGGCCAACGTCCTGACTTTC.

The CDR3 loop reads CASSLRGAGKTNYGYTF. The CDR3 DNA is TGTGCCAGCAGCTTAAGGGGGGCAGGGAAGACTAACTATGGCTACACCTTC. The chain recombines TRBV7-9 with TRBJ1-2; D possibly corresponds to TRBD1 (6 bases). This CDR3 spans 17 amino acids. Trimming took off 2 bases at V and 0 bases at J, with 16 bases between the two ends. Germline assignment: CDR1 SEHNR and CDR2 FQNEAQ (reference sequence).

The V call is TRBV30, the J call TRBJ2-7; 10 nucleotides align to TRBD1. Germline lookup yields CDR1 GTSNPN and CDR2 SVGIG (reference sequence). CDR3 length: 15 residues. J lost 3 bases, V lost 0 bases, and 5 bases had no gene match. The CDR3 loop reads CAWSVLRTGGYEQYF. DNA of the CDR3: TGTGCCTGGAGTGTACTCCGGACAGGGGGCTACGAGCAGTACTTC.

The genes are TRBV6-6 and TRBJ2-7; possible D gene TRBD2, 6 bases. The CDR3 length is 14 residues. CDR1 MNHNY and CDR2 SVGAGI come from the germline V gene (reference sequence). Trimming took off 7 bases at V and 1 base at J, with 14 bases between the two ends. The CDR3 nucleotides are TGTGCCAGCACCGCGGGACTCCTGTCCTACGAGCAGTACTTC. Translation: CASTAGLLSYEQYF.

V and J are TRBV6-5 and TRBJ2-2; possibly TRBD2 for D (6 bases). Per the germline V gene, CDR1 is MNHEY and CDR2 is SVGAGI. The CDR3 contains 14 residues. V was shortened by 2 bases and J by 6 bases, with 10 bases between the two germline ends. As DNA, the CDR3 is TGTGCCAGCAGTTACGCCGGAGGGGCCGGGGAGCTGTTTTTT. It translates to CASSYAGGAGELFF.

The rearrangement links TRBV28 to TRBJ2-7; 9 nucleotides match TRBD1. Germline CDR1 is MDHEN and CDR2 is SYDVKM. V lost 6 bases, J lost 4 bases, and 7 bases stayed unmatched. The CDR3 covers 14 residues. The CDR3 sequence: CASRRGDRVYEQYF. The CDR3 coding sequence is TGTGCCAGCAGGCGAGGGGACAGGGTATACGAGCAGTACTTC.

The chain carries TRBV11-1 and TRBJ2-1; 7 bases map to TRBD1. The CDR3 length is 13 residues. The V and J ends lost 4 bases and 4 bases, in that order; junction bases with no gene match: 1. Germline V lookup: CDR1 SGHAT, CDR2 FQDESV (reference sequence). The CDR3 DNA is TGTGCCAGCAGCTCAGGGGGTTACAATGAGCAGTTCTTC. Encoded protein: CASSSGGYNEQFF.

A remark on this clone: In the same sample, other DNA sequences code for this CDR3. The chain combines TRBV28 with TRBJ2-1; 14 bases fit TRBD2. The CDR3 has 14 amino acids. Germline CDR1 reads MDHEN; CDR2 reads SYDVKM. The junction had 4 bases not matched to a gene; V was cut back by 8 bases and J by 7 bases. The CDR3 region has the DNA TGTGCCAGCTCCCGGACTAGCGGGAGGAATGAGCAGTTCTTC. Residues: CASSRTSGRNEQFF.

The chain couples TRBV4-1 to TRBJ2-4, with D possibly TRBD1 on 6 matching bases. In germline, CDR1 is MGHRA, CDR2 YSYEKL. V was trimmed by 2 bases and J by 2 bases, leaving 16 bases between them. The CDR3 is made up of 17 amino acids. This chain's CDR3 is CASSQSGVPGTKNIQYF. The DNA of the CDR3 is TGCGCCAGCAGCCAATCAGGGGTCCCGGGGACCAAAAACATTCAGTACTTC.

J is TRBJ2-3 and V is TRBV27; D is unclear. The CDR3 runs 15 residues. Germline CDR1 and CDR2: MNHEY and SMNVEV (reference sequence). V lost 3 bases and J lost 0, with 10 bases in between. DNA of the CDR3: TGTGCCAGCAGTTTCTCGCCCCTTAGCACAGATACGCAGTATTTT. Its protein product is CASSFSPLSTDTQYF.

The rearrangement links TRBV15 to TRBJ2-3; perhaps TRBD2 as D (5 bases). Trimming took off 0 bases at V and 2 bases at J, with 12 bases between the two ends. Per germline, CDR1 LNHNV and CDR2 YYDKDF (reference sequence). The CDR3 has 16 amino acids. The chain's CDR3 is CATSRDAGRDTDTQYF. The CDR3 DNA is TGTGCCACCAGCAGAGATGCGGGTAGGGACACAGATACGCAGTATTTT.

The chain is built from TRBV6-6 and TRBJ1-5, with 7 nucleotides matching TRBD1. The trim removed 5 bases at V and 3 bases at J, leaving 10 bases unmatched. Per germline, CDR1 MNHNY and CDR2 SVGAGI (reference sequence). This CDR3 has 16 residues. The DNA for the CDR3 is TGTGCCAGCAGTACTCGAGACAGGGTAATCAATCAGCCCCAGCATTTT. This codes for CASSTRDRVINQPQHF.

The chain couples TRBV5-1 to TRBJ1-4; no reliable D call. Germline CDR1 and CDR2: SGHRS and YFSETQ. V lost 0 bases, J lost 7 bases, and 10 bases lay in between. The CDR3 totals 14 residues. The CDR3 DNA sequence: TGCGCCAGCAGCTTGGCCACGGCGGCTGAAAAACTGTTTTTT. Translating it yields CASSLATAAEKLFF.

The chain uses TRBV23-1 and TRBJ1-5; no clear D. TRBV23-1 belongs to the ORF category, with a function that is uncertain. The CDR3 loop spans 17 amino acids. With 5 bases removed from V and 6 bases from J, the gap between germline ends came to 23 bases. The CDR3 here is CASSESFPPGMSQPQHF. Written as DNA, the CDR3 is TGCGCCAGCAGTGAGTCCTTTCCACCGGGAATGAGTCAGCCCCAGCATTTT.

The rearrangement uses TRBV18 and TRBJ2-2; TRBD2 agrees at 9 bases. Germline V gene sequence: CDR1 KGHSH, CDR2 LQKENI. V was pared by 5 bases and J by 5 bases, with 3 bases of the junction left unmatched. The CDR3 length is 14 residues. The CDR3 DNA reads TGTGCCAGCTCATCGGGACTAGCAACCGGGGAGCTGTTTTTT. This gives the protein CASSSGLATGELFF.

The chain uses TRBV28 and TRBJ2-7; the D gene is possibly TRBD1 (6 bases). V gave up 3 bases and J gave up 3 bases, with 12 bases separating them. Per the germline V gene, CDR1 is MDHEN and CDR2 is SYDVKM. The CDR3 loop spans 14 amino acids. The CDR3 nucleotides are TGTGCCAGCAGTTTCGGCACAGGGATCTACGAGCAGTACTTC. Protein sequence: CASSFGTGIYEQYF. The full variable domain, completed using reference TRBV28 and TRBJ2-7, is DVKVTQSSRYLVKRTGEKVFLECVQDMDHENMFWYRQDPGLGLRLIYFSYDVKMKEKGDIPEGYSVSREKKERFSLILESASTNQTSMYLCASSFGTGIYEQYFGPGTRLTVT.

As concerns this clone: This CDR3 is also generated by other DNA sequences in the sample. The chain combines TRBV5-4 with TRBJ2-1; D ambiguous. V lost 2 bases and J lost 4, with 1 base in between. The CDR3 is made up of 11 amino acids. The V gene's germline CDR1 is SGHNT and CDR2 YYREEE (reference sequence). The CDR3 reads CASSFYNEQFF. CDR3 DNA: TGTGCCAGCAGCTTTTACAATGAGCAGTTCTTC. Filled out from reference TRBV5-4 and TRBJ2-1, the complete variable domain reads ETGVTQSPTHLIKTRGQQVTLRCSSQSGHNTVSWYQQALGQGPQFIFQYYREEENGRGNFPPRFSGLQFPNYSSELNVNALELDDSALYLCASSFYNEQFFGPGTRLTVL.

This chain connects TRBV2 to TRBJ2-7; 12 bases agree with TRBD2. After removal of 11 bases from V and 7 bases from J, the junction contained 6 bases not matched to a gene. The CDR3 length is 12 residues. Germline-derived CDR1 and CDR2 are SNHLY and FYNNEI. In nucleotides, the CDR3 is TGTGCCGTACGACTAGCGGGAGATGAGCAGTACTTC. The encoded protein is CAVRLAGDEQYF.